What follows are 32 T cell receptor beta chains derived from one specimen sequenced in a study of T cell changes during pregnancy in multiple sclerosis. Sequencing was performed with immunoSEQ multiplex PCR; in TCRdb, only in-frame clones are kept and a portion is missing. The sample carries 35,000 to 55,000 clones, 90% recorded once. Specimen: CD4+ T cells from peripheral blood mononuclear cells, collected before pregnancy. The origin of the receptors is a female donor with multiple sclerosis, enrolled in a pregnancy study.

This clone was seen just once. The V call is TRBV6-1, the J call TRBJ2-5, with TRBD2 matching 12 bases. V trimming: 4 bases; J trimming: 5 bases; junction bases outside the gene matches: 11. The CDR3 is 17 residues long. CDR1 MNHNS and CDR2 SASEGT come from the germline V gene. CDR3 DNA sequence: TGTGCCAGCAGTGTTACTAGCGGGGGGCCTCCGGGGGAGACCCAGTACTTC. Protein: CASSVTSGGPPGETQYF.

The rearrangement links TRBV5-1 to TRBJ2-2; D tentatively fits TRBD1 or TRBD2 (6 bases each). Germline V gene sequence: CDR1 SGHRS, CDR2 YFSETQ. CDR3 length: 15 amino acids. V was pared by 4 bases and J by 5 bases, with 15 bases between. CDR3 region: CASSMGGLGTGELFF. The CDR3 DNA reads TGCGCCAGCAGCATGGGGGGCCTGGGGACCGGGGAGCTGTTTTTT. The full variable domain, rest sourced from reference TRBV5-1 and TRBJ2-2, is KAGVTQTPRYLIKTRGQQVTLSCSPISGHRSVSWYQQTPGQGLQFLFEYFSETQRNKGNFPGRFSGRQFSNSRSEMNVSTLELGDSALYLCASSMGGLGTGELFFGEGSRLTVL.

The rearrangement joins TRBV27 to TRBJ2-7; D gene uncertain. Germline-derived CDR1 and CDR2 are MNHEY and SMNVEV (reference sequence). This CDR3 contains 11 residues. V was clipped by 4 bases and J by 3 bases, with 4 bases between them. For the CDR3, the DNA is TGTGCCAGCAGTTCCCTCTACGAGCAGTACTTC. Translating gives CASSSLYEQYF.

The J gene is TRBJ2-6, the V gene TRBV14, with D maybe TRBD1 (5 bases). Trimming pared 4 bases from V and 8 bases from J, leaving 9 bases between. This CDR3 is 13 amino acids long. In germline, CDR1 is SGHDN, CDR2 FVKESK. The CDR3 bases are TGTGCCAGCAGCCCTCGACAGACCAACGTCCTGACTTTC. This translates into CASSPRQTNVLTF.

With respect to this clone: Its ends do not fully match the called genes, so a read error is possible. This rearrangement joins TRBV20-1 to TRBJ1-2; D remains ambiguous. Germline assignment: CDR1 DFQATT and CDR2 SNEGSKA (reference sequence). CDR3 length equals 11 residues. CDR3 region: CSARGPRGYTF. The CDR3 region has the DNA TGCAGTGCCAGAGGACCGCGGGGCTACACCTTC.

The J gene is TRBJ2-3, the V gene TRBV4-1; D gene ambiguous. This CDR3 contains 15 residues. Per germline, CDR1 MGHRA and CDR2 YSYEKL. Trimming removed 1 base at V and 1 base at J, with 9 bases between. The CDR3 loop is CASSQGWAGTDTQYF. The CDR3 coding sequence is TGCGCCAGCAGCCAAGGCTGGGCAGGCACAGATACGCAGTATTTT.

The V and J genes are TRBV5-1 and TRBJ2-5, with 8 bases lining up with TRBD2. There are 15 residues in the CDR3. The germline gives CDR1 SGHRS, CDR2 YFSETQ. V shed 0 bases, J shed 6 bases, and the junction held 7 bases outside the gene matches. CDR3 region: CASSLAGGAEKTQYF. Here the CDR3 DNA reads TGCGCCAGCAGCTTGGCCGGGGGGGCCGAGAAGACCCAGTACTTC.

This clone was counted a single time. The DNA of the CDR3 is TGTGCCAGCAGTGGGGGAGGGGGGGACCGATACGAGCAGTACTTC. It specifies CASSGGGGDRYEQYF. This chain links TRBV28 with TRBJ2-7; tentatively, D is TRBD2 (7 bases). The germline V gene encodes CDR1 MDHEN and CDR2 SYDVKM. This CDR3 region has 15 residues. The ends were cut back, 5 bases at V and 4 bases at J, with 18 bases in the middle. The complete variable domain, with remaining parts taken from reference TRBV28 and TRBJ2-7, reads DVKVTQSSRYLVKRTGEKVFLECVQDMDHENMFWYRQDPGLGLRLIYFSYDVKMKEKGDIPEGYSVSREKKERFSLILESASTNQTSMYLCASSGGGGDRYEQYFGPGTRLTVT.

The genes are TRBV10-3 and TRBJ1-5, with D perhaps TRBD1 (6 bases). The V and J ends lost 4 bases and 2 bases respectively, with 12 bases between them. Per the germline V gene, CDR1 is ENHRY and CDR2 is SYGVKD. This CDR3 region has 15 residues. The CDR3 is CAISGSGAGNQPQHF. The CDR3 nucleotides read TGTGCCATCAGTGGGTCGGGGGCAGGCAATCAGCCCCAGCATTTT.

This chain joins TRBV21-1 and TRBJ1-2; TRBD1 reflects the table's D call only, with no check against the DNA. TRBV21-1 is flagged as a pseudogene. This CDR3 has 13 residues. As DNA, the CDR3 is TGTGCCTTCTGGCAGGGCCTTAACTATGGCTACACCTTC. It codes for CAFWQGLNYGYTF.

The J gene is TRBJ1-1, the V gene TRBV28; the D is unclear. The V gene's germline CDR1 is MDHEN and CDR2 SYDVKM. This CDR3 has 12 residues. V gave up 8 bases and J gave up 4 bases, with 11 bases separating them. The CDR3 here is CASHSSSTEAFF. CDR3 nucleotide sequence: TGTGCCAGCCACTCGTCGAGCACTGAAGCTTTCTTT.

The gene calls are TRBV5-1 and TRBJ2-3; D is possibly TRBD2 (6 bases). Trimming pared 5 bases from V and 4 bases from J, leaving 20 bases between. The CDR3 has 16 amino acids. The germline CDR1 and CDR2 sequences are SGHRS and YFSETQ. The CDR3 sequence: CASRSVFGGNADTQYF. CDR3 sequence (DNA): TGCGCCAGCAGATCAGTATTTGGGGGGAATGCAGATACGCAGTATTTT. Supplemented by reference TRBV5-1 and TRBJ2-3, the full variable domain reads KAGVTQTPRYLIKTRGQQVTLSCSPISGHRSVSWYQQTPGQGLQFLFEYFSETQRNKGNFPGRFSGRQFSNSRSEMNVSTLELGDSALYLCASRSVFGGNADTQYFGPGTRLTVL.

This clone showed up just a few times. J is TRBJ2-7 and V is TRBV12-2; the table's D call TRBD2 went unverified against the DNA. TRBV12-2 is tagged as a pseudogene. This CDR3 is built from 13 residues. CDR3 amino acids: CASRPRVLYEQYF. The CDR3 DNA sequence: TGTGCAAGTCGCCCCCGGGTCCTCTACGAGCAGTACTTC.

This chain uses TRBV5-1 with TRBJ1-6; the match to TRBD1 covers 7 bases. Trimming took 3 bases from V and 5 from J; bases not matched to a gene: 5. The germline V gene encodes CDR1 SGHRS and CDR2 YFSETQ. This CDR3 comprises 15 residues. For the CDR3, the DNA is TGCGCCAGCAGCTCCGGGACAGTGAATAATTCACCCCTCCACTTT. It encodes CASSSGTVNNSPLHF.

This chain connects TRBV2 to TRBJ1-4, with TRBD1 matching over 9 bases. The germline V gene encodes CDR1 SNHLY and CDR2 FYNNEI. The CDR3 covers 14 residues. J gave up 3 bases and V 6 bases, and 2 bases lay outside the gene matches. The CDR3 protein is CASSGTGSNEKLFF. In DNA, the CDR3 is TGTGCCAGCAGCGGGACAGGGTCTAATGAAAAACTGTTTTTT.

This chain joins TRBV4-1 and TRBJ2-1; 8 bases fit TRBD2. Losses at the gene ends were 4 bases for V and 8 bases for J; bases not matched to a gene: 13. This CDR3 has 16 residues. CDR1 MGHRA and CDR2 YSYEKL come from the germline V gene. CDR3 protein: CASSPGGGWIPDEQFF. CDR3 sequence (DNA): TGCGCCAGCAGCCCGGGGGGGGGTTGGATTCCGGATGAGCAGTTCTTC.

The V gene is TRBV5-5, the J gene TRBJ2-5, with TRBD1 matching 7 bases. The CDR3 is 12 amino acids. The trim removed 4 bases at V and 6 bases at J, leaving 3 bases unmatched. The V gene's germline CDR1 is SGHKS and CDR2 YYEKEE (reference sequence). CDR3 residues: CASSRQGQTQYF. The CDR3 nucleotides are TGTGCCAGCAGCAGACAGGGCCAGACCCAGTACTTC.

The chain combines TRBV6-4 with TRBJ1-1; 8 nucleotides agree with TRBD1. The CDR3 contains 15 residues. Per the germline V gene, CDR1 is MRHNA and CDR2 is SNTAGT. Losses at the gene ends were 4 bases for V and 5 bases for J; bases not matched to a gene: 9. CDR3 coding DNA: TGTGCCAGCAGTGCAGGGGGCGGATTGGGGACTGAAGCTTTCTTT. Residues: CASSAGGGLGTEAFF.

The V call is TRBV2, the J call TRBJ2-1; D perhaps matches TRBD2 (5 bases). CDR1 is SNHLY, CDR2 FYNNEI, per germline. The CDR3 length is 16 residues. Trimming pared 6 bases from V and 0 bases from J, leaving 15 bases between. CDR3 region: CASRRALGVSYNEQFF. The CDR3 bases are TGTGCCAGCAGGCGCGCCCTCGGGGTCTCCTACAATGAGCAGTTCTTC.

This clone was observed a single time. This sequence joins TRBV4-3 and TRBJ2-1; perhaps TRBD2 as D (5 bases). Germline V gene lookup returns CDR1 LGHNA and CDR2 YSLEER. The V end was cut by 0 bases, the J end by 9 bases, with 15 bases between. The CDR3 is 15 amino acids. CDR3 sequence reads: CASSQDKIAAGEQFF. The DNA of the CDR3 is TGCGCCAGCAGCCAAGATAAGATTGCCGCGGGTGAGCAGTTCTTC.

There are a few counts of this clone. This sequence joins TRBV19 and TRBJ1-6; D is possibly TRBD1 (5 bases). CDR1 LNHDA and CDR2 SQIVND come from the germline V gene (reference sequence). The CDR3 totals 14 residues. Trimming shortened V by 7 bases and J by 7 bases, and 14 bases separated the two germline ends. The CDR3 DNA sequence: TGTGCCAGTACCTTCGGGAGGGGAAATTCACCCCTCCACTTT. Translating gives CASTFGRGNSPLHF.

This clone has only one observation. This chain connects TRBV5-1 to TRBJ1-6, with a tentative D call TRBD1 (5 bases). V lost 3 bases and J lost 8, with 12 bases in between. Germline lookup yields CDR1 SGHRS and CDR2 YFSETQ. CDR3 size: 14 residues. CDR3 region: CASSSGQGDSPLHF. CDR3 DNA sequence: TGCGCCAGCAGCTCCGGCCAAGGGGATTCACCCCTCCACTTT.

The gene calls are TRBV6-5 and TRBJ2-2; 10 bases match TRBD2. Germline V lookup: CDR1 MNHEY, CDR2 SVGAGI. V dropped 0 bases and J dropped 5; count of bases not matched to a gene: 3. The CDR3 has 16 amino acids. CDR3 sequence (DNA): TGTGCCAGCAGTTACTCACTAGCGGGGTCTACCGGGGAGCTGTTTTTT. Encoded protein: CASSYSLAGSTGELFF.

The chain links TRBV6-5 to TRBJ2-7; 15 bases fit TRBD2. The CDR3 has 16 amino acids. Trimming at V came to 0 bases and at J to 7 bases, leaving 4 bases not matched to a gene. From germline, CDR1 is MNHEY and CDR2 SVGAGI. The CDR3 sequence: CASSYSGLAGGREQYF. The CDR3 DNA sequence: TGTGCCAGCAGTTACTCGGGACTAGCGGGAGGAAGGGAGCAGTACTTC.

The chain recombines TRBV29-1 with TRBJ2-3; 7 nucleotides line up with TRBD2. Germline V gene sequence: CDR1 SQVTM, CDR2 ANQGSEA. CDR3 length: 15 amino acids. V trimming: 7 bases; J trimming: 5 bases; junction bases outside the gene matches: 15. CDR3 amino acids: CSAPRTAGVGDTQYF. The CDR3 region has the DNA TGCAGCGCCCCTCGGACGGCGGGAGTCGGAGATACGCAGTATTTT.

The chain couples TRBV5-1 to TRBJ1-2; unclear D gene. The V end was cut by 2 bases, the J end by 5 bases, with 10 bases between. The CDR3 spans 13 residues. Germline lookup yields CDR1 SGHRS and CDR2 YFSETQ. CDR3 DNA: TGCGCCAGCAGCTTCGGACGGACTTATGGCTACACCTTC. Translated, it gives CASSFGRTYGYTF.

This sequence joins TRBV18 and TRBJ1-1; D is undetermined. V was pared by 3 bases and J by 1 base, with 9 bases between. The CDR3 totals 14 residues. Germline CDR1 KGHSH, CDR2 LQKENI. The CDR3 is CASSPRSQNTEAFF. The CDR3 DNA reads as TGTGCCAGCTCACCGAGGAGTCAGAACACTGAAGCTTTCTTT.

V and J are TRBV6-1 and TRBJ2-7, with D hard to call. Germline values: CDR1 MNHNS, CDR2 SASEGT. The CDR3 spans 13 residues. The ends were cut back, 0 bases at V and 2 bases at J, with 5 bases in the middle. The CDR3 region has the DNA TGTGCCAGCAGTGAAGCCGGTACCTACGAGCAGTACTTC. Translated, it gives CASSEAGTYEQYF.

CDR3 sequence reads: CASSGFRVGGDYGYTF. CDR3 in DNA: TGTGCCAGCAGTGGTTTTCGGGTAGGGGGCGACTATGGCTACACCTTC. This chain uses TRBV6-1 with TRBJ1-2; TRBD1 matches 7 bases. This CDR3 contains 16 residues. Germline lookup yields CDR1 MNHNS and CDR2 SASEGT. Trimming cost V 4 bases and J 3 bases; bases outside gene matches: 11.

The V and J genes are TRBV25-1 and TRBJ2-1; D might be TRBD1 (6 bases). This CDR3 has 14 amino acids. Deletions cut 6 bases from V and 3 bases from J, with 12 bases between. Germline assignment: CDR1 MGHDK and CDR2 SYGVNS. The CDR3 DNA is TGTGCCAGCAGGACTCTGGACAGCTACAATGAGCAGTTCTTC. Translating it yields CASRTLDSYNEQFF.

The genes are TRBV5-8 and TRBJ1-1; D is uncertain. The germline V gene encodes CDR1 SGHTS and CDR2 YDEGEE. V lost 0 bases to trimming and J lost 7 bases, with 7 bases between them. This CDR3 has 12 residues. The CDR3 nucleotides read TGTGCCAGCAGCTTGGTCCAAATTGAAGCTTTCTTT. Its translation: CASSLVQIEAFF.

The genes are TRBV2 and TRBJ2-3; TRBD1 might be the D (6 bases). CDR1 and CDR2 from the germline V gene are SNHLY and FYNNEI. The CDR3 contains 15 residues. V was clipped by 7 bases and J by 1 base, with 15 bases between them. Here the CDR3 reads CASKKQGFRTDTQYF. The CDR3 bases are TGTGCCAGCAAAAAACAGGGTTTTCGCACAGATACGCAGTATTTT.